Below, 14 T cell receptor delta chains from the same sample are listed, as sequenced in a study of gammadelta T cells in human blood. TCRdb called clones from the RT-PCR reads again using CATT. The sample lists 300 or so delta-chain clones, about 3% occurring once. The sample comprised non-Vgamma9Vdelta2 gamma-delta T cells from adult blood. These receptors came from a human donor.

The sample holds a few counts of this clone. A far larger clone is only one base removed, so a read error is likely. Different DNA sequences within this sample yield the same CDR3. V usage is TRDV1 and J usage is TRDJ3, with 13 bases aligning to TRDD3. Germline V lookup: CDR1 TSWWSYY, CDR2 QGS. The CDR3 contains 28 residues. This CDR3 is CALGELRTYGQYWGIRLAESWDTRQMFF. The CDR3 DNA sequence: TGTGCTCTTGGGGAACTTCGCACCTACGGGCAGTACTGGGGGATACGTTTGGCGGAGTCCTGGGACACTCGACAGATGTTTTTC.

By frequency in the sample, this clone is hyperexpanded. This chain links TRDV3 with TRDJ1, with 8 positions matching TRDD3. Germline CDR1 TVYSNPD, CDR2 GDNSRS (reference sequence). This CDR3 spans 16 amino acids. V lost 4 bases, J lost 7 bases, and 20 bases stayed unmatched. The CDR3 spells CASRPSPPLLGGKLIF. In nucleotides, the CDR3 is TGTGCCTCCCGGCCTTCCCCCCCTTTACTGGGGGGTAAACTCATCTTT.

Details on this clone: A far bigger clonotype differs at one base, so this is likely a read error. Within the sample, other DNA sequences also encode this same CDR3. The chain links TRDV1 to TRDJ1, with TRDD3 matching over 10 bases. V was pared by 0 bases and J by 6 bases, with 16 bases of the junction left unmatched. Germline V gene lookup returns CDR1 TSWWSYY and CDR2 QGS. This CDR3 spans 19 amino acids. DNA of the CDR3: TGTGCTCTTGGGGAACTAGCTTCCCCCAGACTGGGGGATCCGCATAAACTCATCTTT. Its protein product is CALGELASPRLGDPHKLIF.

With regard to this clone: It differs at one base from a far larger clone, so likely a read error. The same CDR3 can be traced to other DNA sequences in this sample. V and J are TRDV1 and TRDJ1, with 9 bases lining up with TRDD3. The germline V gene encodes CDR1 TSWWSYY and CDR2 QGS. CDR3 length equals 20 residues. CDR3 sequence: CALGEQGIWYWGRITDKLIF. As DNA, the CDR3 is TGTGCTCTCGGGGAACAGGGGATCTGGTACTGGGGGAGAATCACCGATAAACTCATCTTT.

This clone was observed a few times. TCRdb pairs this DNA with a much larger clone's protein that differs at residue 23, likely a read error; the protein shown was translated from the DNA. V usage is TRDV1 and J usage is TRDJ1, with 13 bases that match TRDD3. The CDR3 length is 25 residues. CDR1 TSWWSYY and CDR2 QGS come from the germline V gene. CDR3 loop: CALGELRFLPDTGGYAVHYTDKRIF. CDR3 DNA: TGTGCTCTTGGGGAACTGCGATTCCTACCAGATACTGGGGGATACGCAGTACATTACACCGATAAACGCATCTTT.

In its sample, this clone ranks as large. V and J are TRDV1 and TRDJ1; D might be TRDD2 (9 bases). Trimming shortened V by 5 bases and J by 3 bases, and 46 bases separated the two germline ends. Germline lookup yields CDR1 TSWWSYY and CDR2 QGS. The CDR3 runs 25 residues. The CDR3 is CALGTHIRAPFLPHWGPPRADKLIF. In DNA form, the CDR3 reads TGTGCTCTTGGGACACACATCCGGGCTCCCTTCCTACCACACTGGGGGCCTCCGAGGGCCGATAAACTCATCTTT.

To note about this clone: A far larger clone is a single base away, which makes a read error likely. The chain links TRDV1 to TRDJ1; the match to TRDD3 covers 11 bases. Trimming cost V 0 bases and J 0 bases; bases outside gene matches: 15. This CDR3 has 21 amino acids. CDR1 and CDR2 (germline): TSWWSYY, QGS. CDR3 loop: CALGELSLLGDMGNYTDKLIF. CDR3 sequence (DNA): TGTGCTCTTGGGGAACTCTCCTTACTGGGGGATATGGGGAACTACACCGATAAACTCATCTTT.

This clone counts as hyperexpanded. Distinct nucleotide sequences in the sample also encode this CDR3. The J gene is TRDJ1, the V gene TRDV1; 9 bases are a match to TRDD3. Germline V gives CDR1 TSWWSYY, CDR2 QGS. V lost 1 base and J lost 1; bases outside the gene matches: 16. The CDR3 contains 20 residues. DNA of the CDR3: TGTGCTCTTGGGGAACAGGGGATCTGGTACTGGGGGAGAATCACCGATAAACTCATCTTT. Residues: CALGEQGIWYWGRITDKLIF.

The sample holds a few counts of this clone. TCRdb's protein for this DNA is that of a much larger clone and differs from the translation at residue 6, likely a read error; the protein shown is the DNA translation. The rearrangement links TRDV3 to TRDJ1; 10 bases are shared with TRDD3. V shed 3 bases, J shed 1 base, and the junction held 11 bases outside the gene matches. Looked up from germline, CDR1 is TVYSNPD and CDR2 is GDNSRS (reference sequence). There are 16 residues in the CDR3. The CDR3: CAFRPTGDTGTDKLIF. The CDR3, as DNA: TGTGCCTTCCGGCCTACGGGGGATACGGGCACCGATAAACTCATCTTT.

By share, this clone counts as medium-sized. A read error is the likely source, as a far larger clone sits one nucleotide away. Different DNA sequences within this sample yield the same CDR3. The chain recombines TRAV29/DV5 with TRDJ1; D might be TRDD1 or TRDD3, each matching 5 bases. Germline assignment: CDR1 NSMFDY and CDR2 ISSIKDK. The CDR3 sequence is 15 residues long. The CDR3 sequence: CAAVQIRDDTDKLIF. CDR3 in DNA: TGTGCAGCAGTTCAAATACGAGACGACACAGATAAACTCATCTTT. Drawing the rest from reference TRAV29/DV5 and TRDJ1, the complete variable domain is DQQVKQNSPSLSVQEGRISILNCDYTNSMFDYFLWYKKYPAEGPTFLISISSIKDKNEDGRFTVFLNKSAKHLSLHIVPSQPGDSAVYFCAAVQIRDDTDKLIFGKGTRVTVEP.

This clone has more than one count but fewer than ten. TCRdb's listed protein matches a much larger clone and diverges from this DNA's translation at residue 3, likely through a read error; the protein shown comes from the DNA. The chain has TRDV3 and TRDJ1, with 13 bases fitting TRDD3. The ends lost 5 bases at V and 1 base at J; junction bases unmatched: 28. CDR1 is TVYSNPD, CDR2 GDNSRS, per germline (reference sequence). The CDR3 extends over 22 amino acids. DNA for the CDR3: TGTGCCGCCCTTCCGGGCCCCTCGTACTGGGGGATACGCGAACCGGTCACCGATAAACTCATCTTT. This translates into CAALPGPSYWGIREPVTDKLIF.

This clone appeared a few times. A far bigger clonotype differs at one base, so this is likely a read error. Other nucleotide sequences from this sample produce the same CDR3. The gene calls are TRDV1 and TRDJ1, with 11 bases identical to TRDD3. The length of the CDR3 is 22 residues. V lost 1 base to trimming and J lost 0 bases; unmatched junction nucleotides: 19. Looked up from germline, CDR1 is TSWWSYY and CDR2 is QGS. CDR3 DNA sequence: TGTGCTCTTGGGGAACGGCCTTCCTACTGGTACTGGGGGATAGCATACACCGATAAACTCATCTTT. It translates to CALGERPSYWYWGIAYTDKLIF.

Sample share makes this clone hyperexpanded. This same CDR3 is encoded by further DNA sequences in the sample. This chain connects TRDV1 to TRDJ1; a possible D gene is TRDD3 (6 bases). Germline V gene data show CDR1 as TSWWSYY and CDR2 as QGS. The V gene lost 8 bases and the J gene lost 4 bases, with 17 bases spanning the gap. This CDR3 contains 14 residues. CDR3 in amino acids: CALKVWGSLDKLIF. The CDR3 DNA sequence: TGTGCTCTTAAGGTCTGGGGATCCCTCGATAAACTCATCTTT.

A word on this clone: Since a far larger clone is one base different, this is likely a read error. Other DNA sequences in this sample translate to the same CDR3. V and J are TRDV1 and TRDJ1, with 13 bases that match TRDD3. Germline V CDR1 and CDR2: TSWWSYY, QGS. This CDR3 is 25 amino acids long. The CDR3 nucleotides are TGTGCTCTTGGGGAATCTTCTACCTGGTGCTTTTTACTGGGGGATACGCATGGGTTCGCCGATAAACTCATTTTT. Amino acids: CALGESSTWCFLLGDTHGFADKLIF.